The rows below give T cell receptor beta chains drawn from one sample of a study of tumor-infiltrating lymphocytes in primary liver carcinoma. MiXCR was run by TCRdb on the multiplex PCR reads, yielding one entry per CDR3 protein. This table has about 200,000 distinct CDR3 sequences, around 81% appearing once. Sequenced material: tumor tissue from primary liver carcinoma. Receptor source: a man aged 35 to 55 with primary liver carcinoma and hepatitis B virus infection. The CDR3 runs from the conserved cysteine through the conserved F or W. A D gene is named only where the DNA matches it firmly. Clone size appears in some rows only: once, few, many, or a class for an expanded clone.

>many|TRBJ1-5|.|TRBV6-2/TRBV6-3
TGTGCCAGCAGTTACTCCCCTTACAGGGATAGCAATCAGCCCCAGCATTTT
CASSYSPYRDSNQPQHF
>.|TRBJ2-1|TRBD1|TRBV14
TGTGCCAGCAGTCGTCGACAGGGGGACCGGTTAAATGAGCAGTCCTTC
CASSRRQGDRLNEQSF
>.|TRBJ2-2|.|TRBV5-5
TGTGCCAGCAGTTGGCGTGGGGGCGGATGGTCCGGGGAGCTGTTTTTT
CASSWRGGGWSGELFF
>.|TRBJ1-6|.|TRBV2
TGTGCCAGCAGCCTACAGGAAAAGTCCTATAATTCATCCCTCCACTTT
CASSLQEKSYNSSLHF
>.|TRBJ2-1|TRBD2|TRBV24-1
TGTGCCACCAGTGATTTTCTCACTAGCGGAGGGGATGGGGAGCAGTTCTTC
CATSDFLTSGGDGEQFF
>.|TRBJ2-1|.|TRBV7-3
TGTGCCAGCAGCGACCTAGGGGGGACCTACAATGAGCAGTTCTTC
CASSDLGGTYNEQFF
>medium-sized|TRBJ1-5|.|TRBV5-4
TGTGCCAGCAGCCGCGACGGAAATAGCAATCAGCCCCAGCATTTT
CASSRDGNSNQPQHF
>once|TRBJ1-1|.|TRBV6-6
TGTGCCAGCTGTTTCCAGGGGAACACCGAAGCTTTCTTT
CASCFQGNTEAFF
>.|TRBJ2-7|.|TRBV7-9
TGTGCCAGCACCTTAAATCAGGCTAACGAGCAGTACTTC
CASTLNQANEQYF
>.|TRBJ1-2|.|TRBV30
TGTGCCTGGACCTGGTACAGGCTCAGCTACACTTTC
CAWTWYRLSYTF
>once|TRBJ2-2|.|TRBV29-1
TGCAGCGCTCTTACTAACGGGGCTAACGCCGGGGAGCTGTTTTTT
CSALTNGANAGELFF
>once|TRBJ1-6|.|TRBV29-1
TGCATCGTTGCTCAGTATAATTCACCCCTCCACTTC
CIVAQYNSPLHF
>.|TRBJ2-5|.|TRBV11-2
TGTGCCAGCAGCCCCGTCGGTCTAGTTCCAGAGACCCAGAACTTC
CASSPVGLVPETQNF
>.|TRBJ1-2|.|TRBV6-5
TGTGACAGCACCGATGGGAGAGGCTACACGTTC
CDSTDGRGYTF
>once|TRBJ2-5|.|TRBV24-1
TGTGTCACCAGTGACCGGCGACCCGGAGAGACCCTGTACTTC
CVTSDRRPGETLYF
>.|TRBJ1-1|TRBD1|TRBV5-4
TGTCCCAGCAGCGGGACAGGATTAAACACTGAAGCCTTCTTT
CPSSGTGLNTEAFF
>.|TRBJ2-3|.|TRBV6-1
TGTGTCAGTCAAGGGCAGGGGGGGACAGATACGCAGTATTTT
CVSQGQGGTDTQYF
>.|TRBJ2-3|TRBD2|TRBV10-3
TGTGATACTGGACTAGCGGGAGCAGATACGCAGTATTTT
CDTGLAGADTQYF
>.|TRBJ2-3|TRBD2|TRBV7-3
TGTGCCAGCACTGTGCGGGAGTCTTTTGATACGCAGTATTTT
CASTVRESFDTQYF
>.|TRBJ2-7|.|TRBV7-8
TGTGCCAGCAGCTGGAAACGGGAATACGAGCAGCACTTC
CASSWKREYEQHF
>once|TRBJ2-3|.|TRBV5-6
TGTGCCAGCAGCGGTCTGGTTACAGATACGCCGTATTTT
CASSGLVTDTPYF
>.|TRBJ2-1|.|TRBV6-1
TGTGCGAGCAGTAAAGCGCGGGATGAGCAGTTCTTC
CASSKARDEQFF
>once|TRBJ2-7|.|TRBV10-3
TGTGCCTTCAGTGACCCATCCCTCCGGGACGATAGGGCCTATGAGCAGTACTTC
CAFSDPSLRDDRAYEQYF
>.|TRBJ2-7|.|TRBV5-1
TGCGCCAACAGCTTGGGGGGCGGGAGCCACGAGCAATACTTC
CANSLGGGSHEQYF
>.|TRBJ2-7|.|TRBV11-1
TGTGCCAGCAACTTAACGGTCGGGGACGAGTGGTACTTC
CASNLTVGDEWYF
>.|TRBJ1-6|.|TRBV5-4
TGTGCCAGCACCGGAGAGGGGACACCCCTCCACTTT
CASTGEGTPLHF
>once|TRBJ2-3|TRBD1|TRBV5-6
TGTGCCAGCAGCATCTACAGGGGGCCTAGCGCAGATACGCAATATTTT
CASSIYRGPSADTQYF
>few|TRBJ2-1|.|TRBV5-1
TGCGCCGGCAGCTTGACAGGCGGCTACAATGAGCAGTTCTTC
CAGSLTGGYNEQFF
>few|TRBJ2-3|.|TRBV6-2/TRBV6-3
TGTACCAGCAGCCCCATGCGGGATGGACGGCAGTATTTT
CTSSPMRDGRQYF
>.|TRBJ2-6|.|TRBV4-3
TGCGCCAGCAGCCAAGATCATGGGAAGTGGGGGGGCTTCGGGGCCAACGTCCCGACTTTC
CASSQDHGKWGGFGANVPTF
>few|TRBJ2-1|.|TRBV11-3
TGTGCCAGCAGTTTCGCGCCTTCGCTTGAGCATTTCTTC
CASSFAPSLEHFF
>few|TRBJ2-3|TRBD2|TRBV6-5
TGTGCCAGCAACCCAGAATTAGCGGGAACAGATACGCAGTTTTTT
CASNPELAGTDTQFF
>.|TRBJ2-7|.|TRBV24-1
TGTGCCACCTCGCCCCCGGACAAGGGACCTTCAACAATGTACGTGCAGTACTTC
CATSPPDKGPSTMYVQYF
>.|TRBJ1-5|.|TRBV10-3
TGTGCCACCAGTGAGATACTCCAAGGTCAGCCCCAGCATTTT
CATSEILQGQPQHF
>.|TRBJ2-1|.|TRBV30
TGTGCCTGGAGTGGGGGCAGGGCCTACGAGCAGTTCTTC
CAWSGGRAYEQFF
>few|TRBJ2-7|.|TRBV12-3/TRBV12-4
TGTGCCAGTAGTTTACGGGGGCAAGGGAGATCCTACGAGCAGTACTTC
CASSLRGQGRSYEQYF
>.|TRBJ2-7|.|TRBV11-1
TGTACCAGCAGCTCATCCTGGAACTCCTCCAACGAGCAGTACTTC
CTSSSSWNSSNEQYF
>once|TRBJ2-5|TRBD1|TRBV29-1
TGCAGCGTTGAACAGAGGGGGCGAGAGACCCAATACTTC
CSVEQRGRETQYF
>.|TRBJ1-5|.|TRBV12-3/TRBV12-4
TGTGCCAGCAGTTTTCGGCTGGGCAATCAGCCCCACCATTTT
CASSFRLGNQPHHF
>.|TRBJ1-2|.|TRBV11-2
TGTGCCAGTAGCTTAGATTGGGTAGCCTATTATCGAGGCTACACCTTC
CASSLDWVAYYRGYTF
>.|TRBJ2-2|.|TRBV5-4
TGTGACAGCAGCATTGATGAGCGCACCGGGGAGCTGTTTTTT
CDSSIDERTGELFF
>.|TRBJ2-4|.|TRBV11-3
TGTGCTAGCAGCTTCGGGGTGATAGACAAAAACATACAGTACTTC
CASSFGVIDKNIQYF
>.|TRBJ2-7|.|TRBV4-3
TGCGCCAGCAGCCAAGAAATAGCGACGAGCTCCTACGAACAGTACTTC
CASSQEIATSSYEQYF
>.|TRBJ2-7|TRBD1|TRBV10-2
TGCGCCAGTAGCCGGGACAGGGGTATCGACAAGCTGTACTTC
CASSRDRGIDKLYF
>once|TRBJ2-2|TRBD2|TRBV4-3
TGCGCCAGCAGCCAAGATAGCCCGGGACTAGCGGGCCTGGGGGAGCTGTTT
CASSQDSPGLAGLGELF
>.|TRBJ2-7|TRBD2|TRBV7-9
TGTGCCAGCGGCTTAGCGGGCGGGTCAGCCTACGAGCAGTACTTC
CASGLAGGSAYEQYF
>.|TRBJ2-1|TRBD1|TRBV6-5
TGTGCCAGCAGTCCAGGGACAGGCTGGGCAAATGAGCAGTTCTTC
CASSPGTGWANEQFF
>.|TRBJ2-7|.|TRBV11-2
TGTGACCGCAACTCTAACAGGAACTCCTATGAGCAGTATTTC
CDRNSNRNSYEQYF
>.|TRBJ2-1|.|TRBV5-6
TGTGCCGGCAGCCTAGCCGGGGGTGCGGGGAGCAGAAATGAGCAGCTCTTC
CAGSLAGGAGSRNEQLF
>.|TRBJ2-2|TRBD2|TRBV11-1
TGTGCCAGCCGCCTTAGCGGGGTGTACACCGGGGAGCTATTTTTT
CASRLSGVYTGELFF
>.|TRBJ2-1|.|TRBV29-1
TGCAGCATTTTAGGACAGCCCCAGAGGGCTTACAATGAGCAGTTCTTC
CSILGQPQRAYNEQFF
>.|TRBJ2-7|TRBD2|TRBV10-1
TGCGCAAGCAGTGGGGAAGCTAGCGGATACGAGCAGTACTTC
CASSGEASGYEQYF